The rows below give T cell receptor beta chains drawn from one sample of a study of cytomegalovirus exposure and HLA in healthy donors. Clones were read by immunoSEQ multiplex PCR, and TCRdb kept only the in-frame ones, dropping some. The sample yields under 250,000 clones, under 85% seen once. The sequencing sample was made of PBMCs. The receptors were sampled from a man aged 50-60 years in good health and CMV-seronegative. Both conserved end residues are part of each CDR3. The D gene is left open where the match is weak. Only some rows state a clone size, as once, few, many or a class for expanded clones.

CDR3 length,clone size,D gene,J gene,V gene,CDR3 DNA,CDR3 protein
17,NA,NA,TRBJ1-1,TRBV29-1,TGCAGCGTTGATTTCTTGACAGCCGAACGACAACACACTGAAGCTTTCTTT,CSVDFLTAERQHTEAFF
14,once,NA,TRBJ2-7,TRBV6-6,TGTGCCAGCACAAGGGAGATCGGCACCTACGAGCAGTACTTC,CASTREIGTYEQYF
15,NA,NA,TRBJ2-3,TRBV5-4,TGTGCCAGCAGCTTTCTTAGCGACCGCACAGATACGCAGTATTTT,CASSFLSDRTDTQYF
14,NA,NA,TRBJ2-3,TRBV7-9,TGTGCCTCTCCTAGGGGCACTAGCACAGATACGCAGTATTTT,CASPRGTSTDTQYF
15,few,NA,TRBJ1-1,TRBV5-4,TGTGCCAGCACCCGGTGGGGAGGGGTGAACACTGAAGCTTTCTTT,CASTRWGGVNTEAFF
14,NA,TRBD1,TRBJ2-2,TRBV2,TGTGCCAGCAAAGGGCAGGGGGCCGGCGGGGAGCTGTTTTTT,CASKGQGAGGELFF
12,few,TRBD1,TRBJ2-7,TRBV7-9,TGTGCCAGCAGCTTACAGGGGGACGAGCAGTACTTC,CASSLQGDEQYF
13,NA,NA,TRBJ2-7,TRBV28,TGTGCCAGCAGCCTTAGGGACATCTACGAGCAGTACTTC,CASSLRDIYEQYF
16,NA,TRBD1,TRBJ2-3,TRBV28,TGTGCCAGCGGTAACCTACAGGGGGCGGGGTTAGATACGCAGTATTTT,CASGNLQGAGLDTQYF
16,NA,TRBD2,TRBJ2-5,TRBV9,TGTGCCAGCAGCGTAGGTTTGGCTAGCGGGCAAGAGACCCAGTACTTC,CASSVGLASGQETQYF
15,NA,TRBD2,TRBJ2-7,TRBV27,TGTGCCAGCAGTCGGCAACTAGCGCTCCCCTACGAGCAGTACTTC,CASSRQLALPYEQYF
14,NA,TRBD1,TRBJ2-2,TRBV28,TGTGCCAGCTGGACAGGGCTTATTGCCGGGGAGCTGTTTTTT,CASWTGLIAGELFF
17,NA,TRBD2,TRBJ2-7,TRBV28,TGTGCCAGCAGTACCAATAGCGGGGGGCCCCCTTTCTACGAGCAGTACTTC,CASSTNSGGPPFYEQYF
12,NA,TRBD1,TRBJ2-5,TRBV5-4,TGTGCCAAGGACAGGGCACAAGAGACCCAGTACTTC,CAKDRAQETQYF
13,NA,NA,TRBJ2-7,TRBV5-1,TGCGCCAGCAGCTTGGCCGCCCAGTACGAGCAGTACTTC,CASSLAAQYEQYF
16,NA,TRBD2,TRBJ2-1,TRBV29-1,TGCAGCGTTAGTCAGCGGGAGGCCCTCTCCTACAATGAGCAGTTCTTC,CSVSQREALSYNEQFF
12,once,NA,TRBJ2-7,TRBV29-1,TGCAGCGTCGACAGGGGAGGGTACGAGCAGTACTTC,CSVDRGGYEQYF
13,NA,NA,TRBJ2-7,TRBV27,TGTGCCAGCAGTCCTATTGCTTCGTACGAGCAGTACTTC,CASSPIASYEQYF
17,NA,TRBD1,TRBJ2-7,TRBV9,TGTGCCAGCTCTGCGGGGACAGGGCTCCCTGGCTCCTACGAGCAGTACTTC,CASSAGTGLPGSYEQYF
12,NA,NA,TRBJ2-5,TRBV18,TGTGCCAGCTCACCATCCCAGGAGACCCAGTACTTC,CASSPSQETQYF
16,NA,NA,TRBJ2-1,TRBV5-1,TGCGCCAGCAGCCGGGACTTCTCCAGCTCCTACAATGAGCAGTTCTTC,CASSRDFSSSYNEQFF
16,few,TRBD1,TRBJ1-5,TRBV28,TGTGCCAGCAGCCTGGCGGACAGGGTGGGGGATCAGCCCCAGCATTTT,CASSLADRVGDQPQHF
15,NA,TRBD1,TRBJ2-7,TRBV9,TGTGCCAGCAGCGTAAGCAGGGGGTTAGCCTACGAGCAGTACTTC,CASSVSRGLAYEQYF
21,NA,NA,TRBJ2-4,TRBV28,TGTGCCAGCAGAACACTAAGAATAGGACAGAGGTTAATACTTGCCAAAAACATTCAGTACTTC,CASRTLRIGQRLILAKNIQYF
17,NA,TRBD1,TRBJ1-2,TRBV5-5,TGTGCCAGCACGGAACGGGACAGGGGCTACTCTAACTATGGCTACACCTTC,CASTERDRGYSNYGYTF